Each of the 23 T cell receptor beta chains below was sequenced from the same sample in a study of shared clonotypes between healthy human individuals. TCRdb's copy holds only in-frame clones and misses some; the assay was immunoSEQ multiplex PCR. The repertoire holds under 1,900,000 clones, approximately 98.5% seen once, with approximately 0.38% in the top ten. The specimen was naive CD4+ T cells sorted from blood. Subset reported: CD45RA+ positively selected. The receptor source for this set is a man in his thirties or forties in good health.

Points on this clone: The same CDR3 can be traced to other DNA sequences in this sample. The gene calls are TRBV10-3 and TRBJ2-7, with 9 positions matching TRBD2. This CDR3 comprises 14 residues. Germline V CDR1 and CDR2: ENHRY, SYGVKD. J gave up 1 base and V 6 bases, and 4 bases lay outside the gene matches. CDR3 sequence: CAIRGSGSSYEQYF. The CDR3 bases are TGTGCCATCAGGGGTAGCGGGAGTTCCTACGAGCAGTACTTC.

Worth noting for this clone: The sample has other DNA sequences that encode this CDR3 too. The V and J genes are TRBV28 and TRBJ2-3; D is uncertain. The CDR3 is made up of 14 amino acids. V lost 4 bases, J lost 1 base, and 9 bases lay in between. Germline CDR1 and CDR2: MDHEN and SYDVKM. The CDR3 DNA follows: TGTGCCAGCAGTTCCCTCGGAGGCACAGATACGCAGTATTTT. Amino acid sequence: CASSSLGGTDTQYF.

The CDR3 bases are TGTGCCAGCAGCGGGGCCTTTGGGCCCTACAATGAGCAGTTCTTC. Translation: CASSGAFGPYNEQFF. The chain joins TRBV7-6 to TRBJ2-1; TRBD1 might be the D (5 bases). V was shortened by 5 bases and J by 2 bases, with 13 bases between the two germline ends. Germline CDR1 reads SGHVS; CDR2 reads FNYEAQ. CDR3 length equals 15 residues.

CDR3 loop: CASSPLYGEVTYEQYF. The CDR3 region has the DNA TGTGCCAGCTCACCACTCTATGGTGAGGTAACCTACGAGCAGTACTTC. This chain connects TRBV18 to TRBJ2-7; no reliable D call. Trimming took off 1 base at V and 2 bases at J, with 15 bases between the two ends. Looked up from germline, CDR1 is KGHSH and CDR2 is LQKENI. The CDR3 sequence is 16 residues long.

The chain has TRBV2 and TRBJ2-1; D is perhaps TRBD2 (6 bases). The CDR3 is 15 residues long. V lost 7 bases and J 4 bases, leaving 17 bases between the germline ends. The germline gives CDR1 SNHLY, CDR2 FYNNEI. CDR3 DNA sequence: TGTGCCAGCAAGGAGGGGCCATTTACTTACAATGAGCAGTTCTTC. As protein: CASKEGPFTYNEQFF. Filled out from reference TRBV2 and TRBJ2-1, the complete variable domain reads EPEVTQTPSHQVTQMGQEVILRCVPISNHLYFYWYRQILGQKVEFLVSFYNNEISEKSEIFDDQFSVERPDGSNFTLKIRSTKLEDSAMYFCASKEGPFTYNEQFFGPGTRLTVL.

The chain employs TRBV18 and TRBJ2-7, with D perhaps matching TRBD1 or TRBD2 (5 bases each). CDR1 and CDR2 (germline): KGHSH, LQKENI. V lost 3 bases and J lost 0, with 24 bases in between. This CDR3 is built from 19 residues. In DNA, the CDR3 is TGTGCCAGCTCACCCCTAAGTTCCGGGGCCAGGAACCCCTCCTACGAGCAGTACTTC. Protein product: CASSPLSSGARNPSYEQYF.

V gene TRBV28 combines with J gene TRBJ1-2, with D unclear. V lost 7 bases, J lost 8 bases, and 11 bases lay in between. The V gene's germline CDR1 is MDHEN and CDR2 SYDVKM. The CDR3 contains 11 residues. The CDR3 sequence is CASNALVGYTF. The CDR3, as DNA: TGTGCCAGCAATGCCTTAGTCGGCTACACCTTC.

The chain carries TRBV10-3 and TRBJ2-2; the match to TRBD1 covers 8 bases. Per the germline V gene, CDR1 is ENHRY and CDR2 is SYGVKD. The trim removed 10 bases at V and 5 bases at J, leaving 6 bases unmatched. This CDR3 contains 13 residues. The CDR3 DNA reads as TGTGCCACCAAGGACAGGGAGACCGGGGAGCTGTTTTTT. Translation: CATKDRETGELFF.

The CDR3: CASSQVDRGTGLFF. CDR3 in DNA: TGCGCCAGCAGCCAAGTAGACAGGGGAACTGGACTGTTTTTT. The genes are TRBV4-3 and TRBJ1-4; 8 bases map to TRBD1. The germline V gene encodes CDR1 LGHNA and CDR2 YSLEER. Trimming at V came to 1 base and at J to 13 bases, leaving 8 bases not matched to a gene. This CDR3 region has 14 residues.

This clone was found once. The rearrangement uses TRBV2 and TRBJ2-7; TRBD1 matches at 11 bases. CDR1 is SNHLY and CDR2 is FYNNEI in the germline V gene. J lost 4 bases, V lost 7 bases, and 6 bases had no gene match. The CDR3 runs to 14 residues. The CDR3 DNA is TGTGCCAGCAAAGTGGGGACAGGGGGTTACGAGCAGTACTTC. Translation: CASKVGTGGYEQYF.

As DNA, the CDR3 is TGTGCCAGCAGCGGCACAGGGAGACATCCTGAAAAACTGTTTTTT. Translated: CASSGTGRHPEKLFF. The genes are TRBV9 and TRBJ1-4; a weak D match, TRBD1 (6 bases). Germline lookup yields CDR1 SGDLS and CDR2 YYNGEE. V was cut by 3 bases and J by 7 bases, with 16 bases left in between. The CDR3 is made up of 15 amino acids.

The chain uses TRBV11-2 and TRBJ2-7; D may match TRBD1 or TRBD2 (5 bases each). The V and J ends lost 1 base and 3 bases respectively, with 13 bases between them. The germline gives CDR1 SGHAT, CDR2 FQNNGV. This CDR3 comprises 15 residues. DNA for the CDR3: TGTGCCAGCAGCTTAGTAAGGGGACGGGGCTACGAGCAGTACTTC. Encoded protein: CASSLVRGRGYEQYF.

The J gene is TRBJ2-7, the V gene TRBV30; the D gene is possibly TRBD1 (5 bases). The V gene's germline CDR1 is GTSNPN and CDR2 SVGIG (reference sequence). CDR3 length equals 14 residues. The V end was cut by 0 bases, the J end by 5 bases, with 14 bases between. The DNA of the CDR3 is TGTGCCTGGAGTGTGGTGGCAGGGCCCCACGAGCAGTACTTC. Amino acids: CAWSVVAGPHEQYF.

The V gene is TRBV11-2, the J gene TRBJ2-2; maybe TRBD1 (6 bases). The CDR3 sequence is 15 residues long. Germline CDR1 and CDR2: SGHAT and FQNNGV. Trimming stripped 5 bases from V and 7 bases from J, with 17 bases between. CDR3 loop: CASSPRARGGGELFF. CDR3 sequence (DNA): TGTGCCAGCAGCCCCCGTGCCAGGGGCGGCGGGGAGCTGTTTTTT.

The chain is built from TRBV5-1 and TRBJ2-1; TRBD2 aligns across 10 bases. The CDR3 spans 15 residues. Germline assignment: CDR1 SGHRS and CDR2 YFSETQ. V was pared by 6 bases and J by 6 bases, with 9 bases of the junction left unmatched. The CDR3 reads CASTTASGSVNEQFF. As DNA, the CDR3 is TGCGCCAGCACGACCGCTAGCGGGAGTGTCAATGAGCAGTTCTTC. The complete variable domain, with remaining parts taken from reference TRBV5-1 and TRBJ2-1, reads KAGVTQTPRYLIKTRGQQVTLSCSPISGHRSVSWYQQTPGQGLQFLFEYFSETQRNKGNFPGRFSGRQFSNSRSEMNVSTLELGDSALYLCASTTASGSVNEQFFGPGTRLTVL.

A word on this clone: The identical CDR3 is also encoded by other nucleotide sequences in the sample. This rearrangement joins TRBV4-2 to TRBJ2-1, with D unresolved. Trimming took off 0 bases at V and 1 base at J, with 4 bases between the two ends. The CDR3 runs to 14 residues. Germline loops: CDR1 LGHNA, CDR2 YNFKEQ. The CDR3 nucleotides are TGTGCCAGCAGCCAAGATCCGTCCTACAATGAGCAGTTCTTC. Translating gives CASSQDPSYNEQFF.

The CDR3 DNA reads as TGTGCCAGCAGCTTAGGCCCCCCCGGGAGAGACGAGCAGTACTTC. This sequence encodes CASSLGPPGRDEQYF. The rearrangement joins TRBV7-6 to TRBJ2-7; a weak D match, TRBD2 (6 bases). CDR3 length: 15 residues. The V end lost 1 base, the J end lost 5 bases, and 15 bases lay between the germline ends. Germline V CDR1 and CDR2: SGHVS, FNYEAQ.

The V gene is TRBV5-1, the J gene TRBJ1-1; no clear D gene. The CDR3 contains 13 residues. V was clipped by 0 bases and J by 3 bases, with 6 bases between them. Germline-derived CDR1 and CDR2 are SGHRS and YFSETQ. In nucleotides, the CDR3 is TGCGCCAGCAGCTTGGTGGCCGACACTGAAGCTTTCTTT. Translated: CASSLVADTEAFF. The full variable domain, with the rest looked up from reference TRBV5-1 and TRBJ1-1, is KAGVTQTPRYLIKTRGQQVTLSCSPISGHRSVSWYQQTPGQGLQFLFEYFSETQRNKGNFPGRFSGRQFSNSRSEMNVSTLELGDSALYLCASSLVADTEAFFGQGTRLTVV.

The chain uses TRBV28 and TRBJ2-1, with 8 bases matching TRBD2. In germline, CDR1 is MDHEN, CDR2 SYDVKM. This CDR3 has 14 residues. Losses at the gene ends were 10 bases for V and 4 bases for J; bases not matched to a gene: 9. This CDR3 reads CATALAALYNEQFF. For the CDR3, the DNA is TGTGCCACCGCACTAGCGGCCCTTTACAATGAGCAGTTCTTC. Full variable domain (rest looked up from reference TRBV28 and TRBJ2-1): DVKVTQSSRYLVKRTGEKVFLECVQDMDHENMFWYRQDPGLGLRLIYFSYDVKMKEKGDIPEGYSVSREKKERFSLILESASTNQTSMYLCATALAALYNEQFFGPGTRLTVL.

The chain combines TRBV27 with TRBJ1-5; D uncertain. The V gene's germline CDR1 is MNHEY and CDR2 SMNVEV (reference sequence). The CDR3 is made up of 15 amino acids. Trimming removed 0 bases at V and 1 base at J, with 7 bases between. The CDR3: CASSLSLLSNQPQHF. CDR3 in DNA: TGTGCCAGCAGTTTATCCCTTCTAAGCAATCAGCCCCAGCATTTT.

The chain recombines TRBV30 with TRBJ2-3; 9 bases agree with TRBD1. Germline trimming cut 5 bases from V and 6 bases from J; bases unmatched to any gene: 12. Germline V gene sequence: CDR1 GTSNPN, CDR2 SVGIG (reference sequence). The CDR3 is 15 residues long. The CDR3 region has the DNA TGTGCCTGGGGAGCCGGGACAGGGTATTTCGATACGCAGTATTTT. This translates into CAWGAGTGYFDTQYF.

V is TRBV9 and J is TRBJ2-7; 7 bases match TRBD2. The CDR3 is 22 residues long. Germline-derived CDR1 and CDR2 are SGDLS and YYNGEE. V was clipped by 0 bases and J by 2 bases; unmatched bases: 26. The CDR3 DNA reads as TGTGCCAGCAGCGTAGGGCCAGGGAAGGTCTTAGGAGCGGGACGGATAACCTACGAGCAGTACTTC. Translating it yields CASSVGPGKVLGAGRITYEQYF.

The rearrangement uses TRBV28 and TRBJ2-2; tentative D call: TRBD1 (6 bases). The CDR3 has 16 residues. Germline V CDR1 and CDR2: MDHEN, SYDVKM. V lost 6 bases to trimming and J lost 0 bases, with 14 bases between them. CDR3 sequence reads: CASRILSGANTGELFF. The DNA of the CDR3 is TGTGCCAGCAGAATTCTTTCAGGGGCGAACACCGGGGAGCTGTTTTTT.